This T cell receptor (beta chain) derives from a study of blood T cell repertoires in COVID-19. Across the whole study: Both acute and convalescent COVID-19 samples were obtained from the United States, Italy and Spain. The analysed material was cDNA or gDNA that came from T cells, B-cell-depleted T cells, or PBMCs.

Authors' data handling: Amplification with reference gene primers provided the estimates of nucleated cell counts. TCRdb's table, derived via immunoSEQ multiplex PCR, lists solely in-frame clones and lacks some. That table furnishes V, J and clone size, whereas the DNA furnished D and trimming. In the table there are about 140,000 clones, 84% of which are singletons. Those enrolled, adults aged roughly 18 to 89 years, came from some 23 US areas. The CDR3 has 14 residues. Germline CDR1 reads LGHDT; CDR2 reads YNNKEL (reference sequence). Trimming took off 2 bases at V and 4 bases at J, with 11 bases between the two ends.

This TCR came from a man aged 35 to 55 with acute COVID-19. Sequencing input: PBMCs or T cells enriched from blood (not recorded which). This chain links TRBV3-1 (or the pseudogene TRBV3-2) with TRBJ1-2; D gene ambiguous. The chain's CDR3 is CASSQRELGYGYTF. The CDR3 DNA reads as TGTGCCAGCAGCCAAAGGGAGCTTGGCTATGGCTACACCTTC.